The 4 T cell receptor beta chains presented below share a single source sample, sequenced in a study of blood T cell repertoires in COVID-19. Sequencing was performed with immunoSEQ multiplex PCR; in TCRdb, only in-frame clones are kept and a portion is missing. The sample contains approximately 170,000 clones, around four fifths of which appear only once. Sequenced: peripheral blood. The receptors derive from a woman older than 75 with COVID-19, enrolled during active disease.

The V gene is TRBV7-2, the J gene TRBJ2-5; TRBD2 might be the D (6 bases). In germline, CDR1 is SGHTA, CDR2 FQGNSA. CDR3 length: 13 residues. V was pared by 3 bases and J by 4 bases, with 9 bases between. CDR3 DNA: TGTGCCAGCAGCTTGGGGGGAATAGAGACCCAGTACTTC. As protein: CASSLGGIETQYF.

The chain recombines TRBV3-1 (or the pseudogene TRBV3-2) with TRBJ2-1, with 8 bases that match TRBD2. There are 15 residues in the CDR3. Trimming removed 0 bases from V and 9 bases from J; junction bases left unmatched: 7. The germline CDR1 and CDR2 sequences are LGHDT and YNNKEL (reference sequence). This chain's CDR3 is CASSQDDGGAGEQFF. Here the CDR3 DNA reads TGTGCCAGCAGCCAAGATGACGGGGGGGCAGGTGAGCAGTTCTTC.

V usage is TRBV3-1 (or the pseudogene TRBV3-2) and J usage is TRBJ1-2, with 7 bases matching TRBD1. CDR1 is LGHDT and CDR2 is YNNKEL in the germline V gene (reference sequence). V was pared by 4 bases and J by 2 bases, with 1 base of the junction left unmatched. The CDR3 has 13 amino acids. CDR3 sequence (DNA): TGTGCCAGCAGCCCGACAGGGAACTATGGCTACACCTTC. It encodes CASSPTGNYGYTF.

The chain recombines TRBV21-1 with TRBJ2-1; the table's D call TRBD2 went unverified against the DNA. TRBV21-1 is a pseudogene. The length of the CDR3 is 21 residues. CDR3 amino acids: CASSTPRVRDRAVAGDYEQFF. The DNA for the CDR3 is TGTGCCAGCAGCACTCCAAGGGTGCGGGACAGGGCAGTAGCGGGAGACTATGAGCAGTTCTTC.